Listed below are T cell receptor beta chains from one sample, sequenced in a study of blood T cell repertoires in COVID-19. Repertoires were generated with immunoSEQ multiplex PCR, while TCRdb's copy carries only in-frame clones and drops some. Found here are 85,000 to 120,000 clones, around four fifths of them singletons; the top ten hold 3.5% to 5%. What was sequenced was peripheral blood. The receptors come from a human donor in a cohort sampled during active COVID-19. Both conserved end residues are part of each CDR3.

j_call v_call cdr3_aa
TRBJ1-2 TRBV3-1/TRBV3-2 CASSQPGQAYGYTF
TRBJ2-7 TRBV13 CASTRQGVSYEQYF
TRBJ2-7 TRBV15 CATSSPRQGVDEQYF
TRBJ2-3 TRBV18 CASSPRTGRGGDTQYF
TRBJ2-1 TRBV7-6 CASSPKASGGDEQFF
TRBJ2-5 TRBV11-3 CASSLVSGETQYF
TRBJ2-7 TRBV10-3 CAIRAPGQGTYEQYF
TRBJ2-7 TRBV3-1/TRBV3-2 CASSHGRYEQYF
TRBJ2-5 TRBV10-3 CAIGSVGGGQETQYF
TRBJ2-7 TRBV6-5 CASSYRVEGPYEQYF
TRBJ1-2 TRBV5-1 CASSLDGSAYGYTF
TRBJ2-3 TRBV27 CASSNGGSTDTQYF
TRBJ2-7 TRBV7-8 CASSSVAGAYFYEQYF
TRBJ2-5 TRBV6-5 CASIKFPGFQETQYF
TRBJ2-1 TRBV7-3 CASSRPGTSYNEQFF
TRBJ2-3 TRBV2 CASSESFQGDTQYF
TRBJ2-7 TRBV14 CASSRERAGTYEQYF
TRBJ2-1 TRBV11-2 CASSSTGSYNEQFF
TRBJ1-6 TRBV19 CASSISTGRQDSPLHF
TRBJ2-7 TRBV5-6 CASSIHLGGEQYF
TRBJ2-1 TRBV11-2 CASSTGPGDEQFF
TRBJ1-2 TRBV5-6 CASSSDRGYGYTF
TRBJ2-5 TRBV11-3 CASSPQRGGYEQETQYF
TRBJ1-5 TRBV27 CASSLRGDQPQHF
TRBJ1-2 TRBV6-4 CASSATGANYGYTF
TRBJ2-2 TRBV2 CASTPGQGRTGELFF
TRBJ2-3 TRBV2 CASSSLAAGGTDTQYF
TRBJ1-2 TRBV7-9 CASSRTGPRGYTF
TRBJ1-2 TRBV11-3 CASSLVQGWAYGYTF
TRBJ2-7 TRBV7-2 CASSTTSGGAYEQYF
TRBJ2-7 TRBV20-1 CSASLLPEQYF
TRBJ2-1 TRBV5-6 CASSFDRGPYNEQFF
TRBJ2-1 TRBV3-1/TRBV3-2 CASSPPGQSTYNEQFF
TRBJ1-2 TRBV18 CASSPGQQSLYGYTF
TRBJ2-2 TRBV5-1 CASNRDRNTGELFF
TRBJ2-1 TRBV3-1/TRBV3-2 CASSPRGSGGPKAQQFF
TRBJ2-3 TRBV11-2 CASSLVASSWFSDTQYF
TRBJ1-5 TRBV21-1 CASIEPPDRGGYQPQHF
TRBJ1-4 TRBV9 CASSAGTDEKLFF
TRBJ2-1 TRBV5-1 CASGTGQGPGEQFF
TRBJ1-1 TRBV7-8 CASSSPTGLNTEAFF
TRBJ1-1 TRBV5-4 CASSLSKAQGSTEAFF
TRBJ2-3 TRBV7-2 CASSLAASASTDTQYF
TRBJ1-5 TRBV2 CASSWSTGPQHF
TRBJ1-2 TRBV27 CASGIQGNYGYTF
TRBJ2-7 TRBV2 CASSESGLTYEQYF
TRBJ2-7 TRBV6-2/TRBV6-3 CASSYRGQGVPYEQYF
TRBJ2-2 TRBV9 CASSDDRASTGELFF